These 25 T cell receptor beta chains came from one sample sequenced in a study of T cells expressing NK-cell markers. From its re-call of the 5' RACE reads, TCRdb lists each CDR3 protein once, without DNA. The repertoire table contains 500,000 to 700,000 distinct CDR3 sequences. The sequenced material came from blood T cells: a sorted CD56 or NKG2C T cell subset, CD4+ or CD8+ T cells, or bulk PBMC T cells (not recorded which). Receptor source: a man younger than 35 in good health.

The chain's CDR3 is CASSHGLAFTYEQYF. The chain combines TRBV4-3 with TRBJ2-7; no DNA is available, so the TRBD2 call from TCRdb remains unchecked. The CDR3 contains 15 residues. Germline V gene sequence: CDR1 LGHNA, CDR2 YSLEER.

The rearrangement links TRBV6-1 to TRBJ1-2; TCRdb reports TRBD1, a call that lacks DNA to check it against. CDR3 length: 15 residues. Germline values: CDR1 MNHNS, CDR2 SASEGT. The CDR3 spells CASSNLLDRGYGYTF.

The V gene is TRBV10-3, the J gene TRBJ2-6; absent DNA, TCRdb's TRBD1 call cannot be checked. Germline CDR1 and CDR2: ENHRY and SYGVKD. There are 18 residues in the CDR3. The CDR3 is CAISERGQTSSGANVLTF.

V usage is TRBV6-2 or TRBV6-3 and J usage is TRBJ2-1; with no DNA, the TCRdb D assignment of TRBD2 cannot be verified. The CDR3 has 15 amino acids. Looked up from germline, CDR1 is MNHEY and CDR2 is SVGEGT. CDR3 sequence: CASSQAPSSYNEQFF.

V gene TRBV7-9 combines with J gene TRBJ1-2; without DNA, the TCRdb call of TRBD1 cannot be checked. Germline V gene lookup returns CDR1 SEHNR and CDR2 FQNEAQ (reference sequence). The CDR3 sequence is 15 residues long. CDR3 loop: CASSILTGYRDGYTF.

V and J are TRBV20-1 and TRBJ2-1; TCRdb calls TRBD1, which cannot be checked without DNA. The germline V gene has CDR1 DFQATT and CDR2 SNEGSKA (reference sequence). The length of the CDR3 is 14 residues. CDR3 region: CSARDRQSYNEQFF.

The chain carries TRBV29-1 and TRBJ1-2. The CDR3 covers 12 residues. Germline V CDR1 and CDR2: SQVTM, ANQGSEA. CDR3 loop: CSTGGLGYGYTF. Combining the CDR3 with reference TRBV29-1 and TRBJ1-2 gives the whole variable domain SAVISQKPSRDICQRGTSLTIQCQVDSQVTMMFWYRQQPGQSLTLIATANQGSEATYESGFVIDKFPISRPNLTFSTLTVSNMSPEDSSIYLCSTGGLGYGYTFGSGTRLTVV.

The chain combines TRBV12-3 or TRBV12-4 with TRBJ2-2; the TRBD2 assignment by TCRdb is unverifiable without DNA. The CDR3 runs 13 residues. The CDR3 loop reads CASGGTNTGELFF.

The chain recombines TRBV4-3 with TRBJ2-1; there is no DNA to check the TCRdb D call of TRBD2. The CDR3 is made up of 15 amino acids. In germline, CDR1 is LGHNA, CDR2 YSLEER. The CDR3 sequence is CASSKVRGAGNEQFF.

The chain employs TRBV27 and TRBJ2-6; TCRdb calls TRBD1, which cannot be checked without DNA. This CDR3 spans 13 amino acids. Germline V gene data show CDR1 as MNHEY and CDR2 as SMNVEV (reference sequence). The CDR3 region is CASSLQGRNVLTF.

The chain is built from TRBV6-5 and TRBJ1-6. Germline-derived CDR1 and CDR2 are MNHEY and SVGAGI. The CDR3 is 16 residues long. The CDR3 reads CASSYARGRNNSPLHF.

This rearrangement joins TRBV30 to TRBJ2-1; TCRdb's assignment of TRBD2 cannot be checked, as there is no DNA. The CDR3 consists of 13 residues. Germline lookup yields CDR1 GTSNPN and CDR2 SVGIG (reference sequence). CDR3 sequence reads: CAWTNSGGHEQFF.

This chain uses TRBV20-1 with TRBJ2-1; the D call of TRBD1 rests on TCRdb alone, since no DNA is present to check it. Germline CDR1 and CDR2: DFQATT and SNEGSKA (reference sequence). This CDR3 contains 13 residues. Here the CDR3 reads CSANPDPTNEQFF.

The chain links TRBV7-6 to TRBJ2-3; TCRdb calls TRBD2, which cannot be checked without DNA. CDR1 and CDR2 from the germline V gene are SGHVS and FNYEAQ. The length of the CDR3 is 15 residues. The CDR3 sequence: CASSSVLERQDTQYF.

The V gene is TRBV7-8, the J gene TRBJ2-6. Germline V CDR1 and CDR2: SGHVS, FQNEAQ. The CDR3 runs to 19 residues. CDR3 loop: CASSLEASNTYSGANVLTF.

The V gene is TRBV7-2, the J gene TRBJ2-7; TCRdb picks TRBD1, but there is no DNA to check that call. The germline CDR1 and CDR2 sequences are SGHTA and FQGNSA. CDR3 length equals 13 residues. The CDR3 spells CASSKQGAQEQYF.

The V call is TRBV6-5, the J call TRBJ2-5; TCRdb proposes TRBD2, but this gene call is untestable without DNA. Looked up from germline, CDR1 is MNHEY and CDR2 is SVGAGI. The CDR3 spans 15 residues. The CDR3 spells CASSYDTSGRETQYF.

The V call is TRBV18, the J call TRBJ2-2; TCRdb picks TRBD1, but there is no DNA to check that call. The CDR3 runs to 15 residues. CDR1 is KGHSH, CDR2 LQKENI, per germline. This CDR3 is CASSPPTGPAGELFF.

The rearrangement uses TRBV29-1 and TRBJ2-7; TCRdb outputs TRBD1, but without DNA this stays unchecked. The CDR3 extends over 15 amino acids. Germline V gives CDR1 SQVTM, CDR2 ANQGSEA. CDR3 region: CSARGGQGPPYEQYF.

V and J are TRBV5-1 and TRBJ1-1; TCRdb selects TRBD1, and the lack of DNA leaves this call unchecked. CDR3 length: 17 residues. Germline lookup yields CDR1 SGHRS and CDR2 YFSETQ. CDR3 in amino acids: CASSSGTGGWANTEAFF.

The rearrangement joins TRBV5-6 to TRBJ2-7; the TCRdb D gene call, TRBD2, has no DNA to confirm it. This CDR3 has 16 residues. From germline, CDR1 is SGHDT and CDR2 YYEEEE. The CDR3 sequence: CASSRRSTSPGYEQYF.

The chain is built from TRBV4-3 and TRBJ2-7; absent DNA, TCRdb's TRBD2 call cannot be checked. The CDR3 covers 18 residues. Germline V gene lookup returns CDR1 LGHNA and CDR2 YSLEER. The CDR3 reads CASSQDYPGGLAGFEQYF.

The gene calls are TRBV3-1 and TRBJ2-5; lacking DNA, the TRBD1 call made by TCRdb goes unchecked. This CDR3 spans 16 amino acids. The germline V gene encodes CDR1 LGHDT and CDR2 YNNKEL (reference sequence). CDR3 sequence: CASSQGGGTLQETQYF.

The chain uses TRBV7-2 and TRBJ2-7. This CDR3 region has 13 residues. Germline-derived CDR1 and CDR2 are SGHTA and FQGNSA. The CDR3 loop reads CASSFLSSGEQYF.

The chain has TRBV20-1 and TRBJ1-1. CDR1 is DFQATT and CDR2 is SNEGSKA in the germline V gene (reference sequence). CDR3 length equals 14 residues. This chain's CDR3 is CSARVMGLGTEAFF.